This record concerns one T cell receptor (beta chain) sequence. The target of this receptor is not known. No base qualities exist here, and no much larger clone lies one base off it. The CDR3 measures 19 amino acids from cysteine to phenylalanine. Here the CDR3 DNA is all that survives: 57 bases in frame from base 1. The CDR1 and CDR2 encoded by the germline V gene are SGHRS and YFSETQ. At the junction V is shortened by 1 base and J by 7 bases; bases outside the gene matches: 15. The data were obtained in a study of shared clonotypes between healthy human individuals (dated by TCRdb to the early 2020s). Broadly, across the study: Three men and a couple of women, aged 18 to 49 years, made up the cohort. Libraries were prepared and TCR repertoires were sequenced by different laboratories using diverse techniques, in order to increase sequencing depth and limit assay-specific biases. Per donor, leukapheresis produced somewhere between about 0.9 and 9 billion PBMCs. To estimate repertoire size and how much clonotypes are shared between individuals, the study performed deep sequencing of blood TCR repertoires from roughly five healthy adults. For each donor, CD4 naive and CD4 memory were each run on three plates, CD8 naive on two plates, and CD8 memory on one plate.

Using the deep immunoSEQ assay, TCR CDR3 regions were amplified from genomic DNA by multiplex PCR. Extracted genomic DNA from each cell subset was distributed evenly across all wells of several immunoSEQ 96-well plates, and each plate was treated as a replicate. For sorted subsets, roughly 200 ng of genomic DNA, equivalent to about 30,000 T cell genomes, went into each replicate PCR. The purified libraries were quantified using a Qubit 3.0 fluorometer, sized with a Bioanalyzer 2100, and then quantified again using the KAPA Library Quantification kit. Every immunoSEQ 96-well plate was sequenced on a dedicated single-read 150-cycle Illumina NextSeq 550 flow cell. Processing in the source paper ran as follows. The immunoSEQ output contained only junctional sequences without quality scores, so filtering could not match that applied to full-length reads. To assign V/J genes and CDR3, sequences were annotated against IMGT germline references using PyIR, a Python wrapper for IgBLAST v1.9. Reads were removed for weak V/J assignments (E-value above 1e-6), missing CDR3, stop codons, out-of-frame junctions, or ambiguous translated residues. V3J clonotypes were defined as sequences sharing the same inferred V gene, J gene, and CDR3 amino acid sequence. To compute the percentage overlap between repertoires, the number of shared unique clonotypes was divided by the size of the smaller repertoire. RTK rarefaction, the Chao1 estimator, and Recon v2.1 estimates of unobserved clonotypes were used to assess repertoire richness. Generation probabilities for all TCRbeta clonotypes obtained by the gDNA method from a handful of donors were computed using OLGA. This is the immuneACCESS table as TCRdb keeps it, with only in-frame sequences that have V and J called. A part of the clones is gone; compared with another copy, unresolved V genes explain less than half, and the rest is unexplained. Clone size and the V and J calls come from that table; the DNA yielded D and trimming. The sample table contains 2 million to 2.5 million clones; only one count was recorded for approximately 94% of them. The ten largest make up 1.5% to 2% of the sample.

Study-wide conclusions, independent of this receptor: Because the study included only a small number of donors, the genetic and exposure-history diversity represented was limited. Naive subsets generally had larger estimated clonotype richness than memory subsets. Only blood was sampled, and tissue TCR repertoires likely differ from those in blood. Compared with non-shared clonotypes, the clonotypes found in all four sorted-subset donors had higher generation probabilities. Incomplete sequencing was indicated by rarefaction of sorted-subset datasets, despite the large sequencing depth. Across four donors, 5% to 6% of naive CD4, 3% to 4% of naive CD8, 2% to 2.5% of memory CD4, and roughly 0.41% of memory CD8 clonotypes were shared. Pairwise subsampling led to the expectation that sequencing depth would affect the degree of clonotype sharing among donors.

For the CD8 naive samples, CD45RO-negative cells were positively selected for CCR7, yielding a CD45RA+CCR7+ population from which TemRA cells were excluded. Healthy HIV-negative adults with no recently reported acute infections or vaccinations were included as donors. All donors were Caucasian adults living in Nashville, Tennessee, USA. Blood was collected by leukapheresis, and PBMCs were isolated by Ficoll-Histopaque density gradient centrifugation and then cryopreserved in liquid nitrogen vapor phase. Analytical flow cytometry was used to check the purity and quantity of every magnetically sorted T cell population. Each sorted fraction had its genomic DNA isolated and then quantified by UV absorbance on a Nanodrop 2000c.

The specimen was naive CD8+ T cells from PBMCs. What this sample's cell subset or site label stands for: CD45RA+CCR7+. The clonotype comes from a man between 18 and 29 years old in good health. Some clones in this sample may be carry-over from other donors' samples. Recombination joined TRBV5-1 with TRBJ2-2; TRBD2 lines up with 11 middle nucleotides. The bases are TGCGCCAGCAGCTTGCCAAGGTTACTAGCGGGAGTTAGTGGCGGGGAGCTGTTTTTT. Its coded protein is CASSLPRLLAGVSGGELFF.